This T cell receptor (beta chain) was captured by sequencing in a study of tumor-infiltrating lymphocytes in primary liver carcinoma. Note on this clonotype: As yet, its antigen is unknown. A much bigger clone sits one base away, suggesting this may be a read error.

The CDR3 is 13 amino acids. Germline V gene data show CDR1 as MNHEY and CDR2 as SVGAGI. A primer in the constant region served to generate TCR beta cDNA from 450 to 600 ng of total RNA. TCR beta libraries came from three nested multiplex PCR rounds using slightly modified ARM-PCR. Researchers ran the first two PCR rounds for roughly 11 cycles each with TRBV1-TRBV30 forward primers and a C-beta reverse primer. TCRdb fed the multiplex PCR reads into MiXCR, producing one record per CDR3 protein. In the table there are 300,000 to 400,000 distinct CDR3 sequences, almost 65% of which are singletons. Broader study findings: In the absence of sorting, bulk samples left CD4+ and CD8+ repertoires uncompared.

The study extracted blood RNA from unsorted whole blood and also extracted germline DNA. This sequence joins TRBV6-5 and TRBJ1-5; D is unresolved. Sequenced sample: peripheral blood. This receptor was taken from a middle-aged man with primary liver carcinoma and hepatitis B virus infection. The CDR3 is CAGSIDRNQPQHF. The CDR3 region has the DNA TGTGCCGGCAGTATCGACCGCAATCAGCCCCAGCATTTT.